The clone carrying this T cell receptor (beta chain) was counted once. The table came from immunoSEQ multiplex PCR; TCRdb's copy has only in-frame clones and leaves some out. The sample records hundreds of thousands of clones, around 88% being singletons. This sample was taken from a study of blood T cell repertoires in COVID-19. CDR1 is LNHDA, CDR2 SQIVND, per germline (reference sequence). V was clipped by 5 bases and J by 5 bases; unmatched bases: 11. The length of the CDR3 is 16 residues. This TCR was recovered from a woman aged 40 to 50 who had recovered from COVID-19. V gene TRBV19 combines with J gene TRBJ1-5, with 8 positions matching TRBD1. The specimen sequenced was PBMCs or T cells enriched from blood (not recorded which). The CDR3 region has the DNA TGTGCCAGTAGTTTCGCAGGGGGCAGCCGGTATCAGCCCCAGCATTTT. Protein product: CASSFAGGSRYQPQHF.